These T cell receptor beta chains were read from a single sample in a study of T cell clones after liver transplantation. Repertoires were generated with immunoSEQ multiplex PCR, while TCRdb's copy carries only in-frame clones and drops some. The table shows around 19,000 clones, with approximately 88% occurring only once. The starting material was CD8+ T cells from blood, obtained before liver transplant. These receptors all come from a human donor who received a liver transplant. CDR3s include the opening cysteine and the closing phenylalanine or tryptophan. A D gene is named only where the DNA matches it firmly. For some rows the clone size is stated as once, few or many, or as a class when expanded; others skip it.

cdr3_nt: TGTGCCAGCAGCCATTGGGGTGCAACTAATGAAAAACTGTTTTTT; cdr3_aa: CASSHWGATNEKLFF; v_call: TRBV5-5; j_call: TRBJ1-4; d_call: NA; clone_size: NA
cdr3_nt: TGTGCCAGCAGCTTCGGGCCCCGGGGGGGTTATGAGCAGTACTTC; cdr3_aa: CASSFGPRGGYEQYF; v_call: TRBV11-2; j_call: TRBJ2-7; d_call: TRBD2; clone_size: NA
cdr3_nt: TGCGCCAGCAGCCAAGATAGCGGGACGGACGAAGCTTTCTTT; cdr3_aa: CASSQDSGTDEAFF; v_call: TRBV4-1; j_call: TRBJ1-1; d_call: NA; clone_size: NA
cdr3_nt: TGCGCCAGCAGAGAGGGGGAAAGACAGTATTTT; cdr3_aa: CASREGERQYF; v_call: TRBV5-1; j_call: TRBJ2-3; d_call: NA; clone_size: NA
cdr3_nt: TGCAGCGTTGAAGATCCGACAGACAATGAAAAACTGTTTTTT; cdr3_aa: CSVEDPTDNEKLFF; v_call: TRBV29-1; j_call: TRBJ1-4; d_call: NA; clone_size: NA
cdr3_nt: TGCGCCAGCAGCTTATCAGGGCTTGAAGGCTACACCTTC; cdr3_aa: CASSLSGLEGYTF; v_call: TRBV5-1; j_call: TRBJ1-2; d_call: NA; clone_size: NA
cdr3_nt: TGCGCCAGCAGCCAAGTCTCCCGACGGGAACCGGGACAATCCAACAATCAGCCCCAGCATTTT; cdr3_aa: CASSQVSRREPGQSNNQPQHF; v_call: TRBV4-1; j_call: TRBJ1-5; d_call: NA; clone_size: NA
cdr3_nt: TGTGCCAGTAGTATAGGAAGCACTGAAGCTTTCTTT; cdr3_aa: CASSIGSTEAFF; v_call: TRBV19; j_call: TRBJ1-1; d_call: NA; clone_size: once
cdr3_nt: TGTGCCAGCAGCTTGACAGGGGGTAGAGTCTACGAGCAGTACTTC; cdr3_aa: CASSLTGGRVYEQYF; v_call: TRBV7-3; j_call: TRBJ2-7; d_call: TRBD1; clone_size: few
cdr3_nt: TGTGCCAGCAGCCCTTGGGACCTAGGGGCAGATACGCAGTATTTT; cdr3_aa: CASSPWDLGADTQYF; v_call: TRBV7-2; j_call: TRBJ2-3; d_call: NA; clone_size: NA
cdr3_nt: TGTGCCAGCAGTGACGGGACTATAACAGATACGCAGTATTTT; cdr3_aa: CASSDGTITDTQYF; v_call: TRBV6-1; j_call: TRBJ2-3; d_call: TRBD2; clone_size: NA
cdr3_nt: TGTGCCAGCAGCTTAGGGAGGGGGCTAGGCTACGAGCAGTACTTC; cdr3_aa: CASSLGRGLGYEQYF; v_call: TRBV7-2; j_call: TRBJ2-7; d_call: NA; clone_size: NA
cdr3_nt: TGTGCCAGCAGCCCAAGGGACACGGCTTTCAATGAGCAGTTCTTC; cdr3_aa: CASSPRDTAFNEQFF; v_call: TRBV11-3; j_call: TRBJ2-1; d_call: NA; clone_size: once
cdr3_nt: TGTGCCAGCAGTGAAAGACAGGACGAAGGGTACGAGCAGTACTTC; cdr3_aa: CASSERQDEGYEQYF; v_call: TRBV6-1; j_call: TRBJ2-7; d_call: NA; clone_size: NA
cdr3_nt: TGTGCCAGCAGATCGACAGGAGATTATAGCAATCAGCCCCAGCATTTT; cdr3_aa: CASRSTGDYSNQPQHF; v_call: TRBV27; j_call: TRBJ1-5; d_call: NA; clone_size: NA
cdr3_nt: TGTGCCAGCAGCTTCGGTCAGGGTAGCCAAGAGACCCAGTACTTC; cdr3_aa: CASSFGQGSQETQYF; v_call: TRBV5-8; j_call: TRBJ2-5; d_call: NA; clone_size: NA
cdr3_nt: TGTGCCAGCAGCTTGATGGCAGCACCGAACCCAGAGCAGTTCTTC; cdr3_aa: CASSLMAAPNPEQFF; v_call: TRBV5-4; j_call: TRBJ2-1; d_call: NA; clone_size: once
cdr3_nt: TGTGCCAGCAGTGAGTCGGGGAACACTGAAGCTTTCTTT; cdr3_aa: CASSESGNTEAFF; v_call: TRBV6-1; j_call: TRBJ1-1; d_call: NA; clone_size: NA
cdr3_nt: TGTGCCAGTTCGGACAGGATTAACTATGGCTACACCTTC; cdr3_aa: CASSDRINYGYTF; v_call: TRBV19; j_call: TRBJ1-2; d_call: TRBD1; clone_size: once
cdr3_nt: TGTGCCAGCAGCACGCACTCCGGGACAGGGGTTAGGGCGGGCCCTGAAGCTTTCTTT; cdr3_aa: CASSTHSGTGVRAGPEAFF; v_call: TRBV9; j_call: TRBJ1-1; d_call: TRBD1; clone_size: NA
cdr3_nt: TGTGCCAGCAGGGGGACTGATTATAGCAATCAGCCCCAGCATTTT; cdr3_aa: CASRGTDYSNQPQHF; v_call: TRBV2; j_call: TRBJ1-5; d_call: NA; clone_size: once
cdr3_nt: TGCAGCGTTGAGCCGGGACTAGCGGATTACAATGAGCAGTTCTTC; cdr3_aa: CSVEPGLADYNEQFF; v_call: TRBV29-1; j_call: TRBJ2-1; d_call: TRBD2; clone_size: few
cdr3_nt: TGTGCCAGCAGTTTATTTCGGGGGGAAGGTGGCTACACCTTC; cdr3_aa: CASSLFRGEGGYTF; v_call: TRBV28; j_call: TRBJ1-2; d_call: NA; clone_size: NA
cdr3_nt: TGTGCCAGTATGGGCTGGGAACGTATGAACACTGAAGCTTTCTTT; cdr3_aa: CASMGWERMNTEAFF; v_call: TRBV19; j_call: TRBJ1-1; d_call: NA; clone_size: NA
cdr3_nt: TGTGCCAGTAGTATGTGGGAGAGGGTCTCGGGCGGGGAGCTGTTTTTT; cdr3_aa: CASSMWERVSGGELFF; v_call: TRBV19; j_call: TRBJ2-2; d_call: NA; clone_size: NA
cdr3_nt: TGCAGCGGGACAGGGGGCGGTGGCACTGAAGCTTTCTTT; cdr3_aa: CSGTGGGGTEAFF; v_call: TRBV29-1; j_call: TRBJ1-1; d_call: TRBD1; clone_size: once
cdr3_nt: TGTGCCAGCAGTTTATCCCCAGGTTGGGATTATGAGCAGTTCTTC; cdr3_aa: CASSLSPGWDYEQFF; v_call: TRBV27; j_call: TRBJ2-1; d_call: NA; clone_size: NA
cdr3_nt: TGTGCCAGCAGCTTTGGAGGGGAAGCCTACGAGCAGTACTTC; cdr3_aa: CASSFGGEAYEQYF; v_call: TRBV11-2; j_call: TRBJ2-7; d_call: NA; clone_size: NA
cdr3_nt: TGCGCCAGCAGCCAAGAAGCTATCCGGCTCTACGAGCAGTACTTC; cdr3_aa: CASSQEAIRLYEQYF; v_call: TRBV4-3; j_call: TRBJ2-7; d_call: NA; clone_size: NA
cdr3_nt: TGTGCCAGCAGCGAAGACAGGGGGGAGAAAGAGACCCAGTACTTC; cdr3_aa: CASSEDRGEKETQYF; v_call: TRBV28; j_call: TRBJ2-5; d_call: TRBD1; clone_size: NA
cdr3_nt: TGTGCCAGCAGTAACAGGGCTCGGAGCGGCTACACCTTC; cdr3_aa: CASSNRARSGYTF; v_call: TRBV6-6; j_call: TRBJ1-2; d_call: NA; clone_size: NA
cdr3_nt: TGTGCCAGTAGTCTGGGGACAGGGATTGGGTTTTACAATGAGCAGTTCTTC; cdr3_aa: CASSLGTGIGFYNEQFF; v_call: TRBV19; j_call: TRBJ2-1; d_call: TRBD1; clone_size: few
cdr3_nt: TGTGCCAGCAGCGTAGGACGGGGGAGCTACGAGCAGTACTTC; cdr3_aa: CASSVGRGSYEQYF; v_call: TRBV9; j_call: TRBJ2-7; d_call: NA; clone_size: NA
cdr3_nt: TGTGCCAGCAGTTTGGGCGGGAACTATGGCTACACCTTC; cdr3_aa: CASSLGGNYGYTF; v_call: TRBV28; j_call: TRBJ1-2; d_call: NA; clone_size: NA
cdr3_nt: TGTGCCAGCAGTTTATCGGGGGTGGAGACCCAGTACTTC; cdr3_aa: CASSLSGVETQYF; v_call: TRBV28; j_call: TRBJ2-5; d_call: NA; clone_size: NA
cdr3_nt: TGTGCCAGTACCCCGAATGACTGGGTAAACTATGGCTACACCTTC; cdr3_aa: CASTPNDWVNYGYTF; v_call: TRBV19; j_call: TRBJ1-2; d_call: NA; clone_size: NA
cdr3_nt: TGTGCCAGCCTCGATGGGGGTTACGAGCAGTACTTC; cdr3_aa: CASLDGGYEQYF; v_call: TRBV6-1; j_call: TRBJ2-7; d_call: NA; clone_size: NA
cdr3_nt: TGTGCCAGCAGTATCCCCTCACAGGGGTTAGCCCCTGAAGCTTTCTTT; cdr3_aa: CASSIPSQGLAPEAFF; v_call: TRBV28; j_call: TRBJ1-1; d_call: TRBD1; clone_size: NA
cdr3_nt: TGTGCCAGCAGTTGGGGACAGACCAACACCGGGGAGCTGTTTTTT; cdr3_aa: CASSWGQTNTGELFF; v_call: TRBV6-5; j_call: TRBJ2-2; d_call: TRBD1; clone_size: NA
cdr3_nt: TGTGCCAGCAGCCCCCCTAGCGGGAGTTCCTACGAGCAGTACTTC; cdr3_aa: CASSPPSGSSYEQYF; v_call: TRBV7-9; j_call: TRBJ2-7; d_call: TRBD2; clone_size: NA
cdr3_nt: TGTGCCAGCAGCTTAGATCGGGGGCCCCCTTATCAGGATGGCTACACCTTC; cdr3_aa: CASSLDRGPPYQDGYTF; v_call: TRBV11-2; j_call: TRBJ1-2; d_call: NA; clone_size: NA
cdr3_nt: TGTGCCAGCACTTCCCCGGGGCTGCGTAGCACTGAAGCTTTCTTT; cdr3_aa: CASTSPGLRSTEAFF; v_call: TRBV28; j_call: TRBJ1-1; d_call: NA; clone_size: NA
cdr3_nt: TGTGCCAGCAGCAGTACAGGCCCGGAGGCCTACGAGCAGTACTTC; cdr3_aa: CASSSTGPEAYEQYF; v_call: TRBV7-9; j_call: TRBJ2-7; d_call: NA; clone_size: NA